The rows below give T cell receptor beta chains drawn from one sample of a study of early T cells in non-severe SARS-CoV-2 infection. MiXCR, run by TCRdb on the 5' RACE reads, gives a single entry per CDR3 protein. Here the sample spans around 25,000 distinct CDR3 sequences, less than 7% being singletons. The sample taken for sequencing was whole blood. The receptors derive from an adult who was a healthcare worker with PCR-confirmed SARS-CoV-2 infection or an uninfected control (not recorded which). Both conserved end residues are part of each CDR3. Each record gives: V gene, J gene, clone size, D gene, CDR3 DNA, CDR3 protein. A D gene is named only where the DNA matches it firmly. The listing skips clone size in some rows; elsewhere it reads once, few, many or a size class.

>TRBV18|TRBJ2-1|many|.
TGTGCCAGCTCACCCTTACGGACAGAGGCTAGTGAGCAGTTCTTC
CASSPLRTEASEQFF
>TRBV25-1|TRBJ1-1|few|.
TGTGCCAGCAGTGACATCGAAGGGGCAGCCAACACTGAAGCTTTCTTT
CASSDIEGAANTEAFF
>TRBV5-4|TRBJ1-6|many|.
TGTGCCAGCAGCTTGGCCCAGGCTGGATCACCCCTCCACTTT
CASSLAQAGSPLHF
>TRBV27|TRBJ2-2|few|TRBD2
TGTGCCAGCAGTTTACGTTTGGCAGCGGGGGACACCGGGGAGCTGTTTTTT
CASSLRLAAGDTGELFF
>TRBV5-1|TRBJ1-4|.|TRBD1
TGCGCCAGCAGCTCTGGACAGGGACTTGCAACTAATGAAAAACTGTTTTTT
CASSSGQGLATNEKLFF
>TRBV11-2|TRBJ2-7|few|.
TGTGCCAGCAGCTTAGGATGGGACGAGCAGTACTTC
CASSLGWDEQYF
>TRBV18|TRBJ1-2|many|.
TGTGCCAGCTCCCAGACAGTCTATGGCTACACCTTC
CASSQTVYGYTF
>TRBV18|TRBJ2-1|.|TRBD2
TGTGCCAGCTCACCTCTAGCGGGGCCCAATGAGCAGTTCTTC
CASSPLAGPNEQFF
>TRBV7-9|TRBJ2-3|few|.
TGTGCCAGCAGCTTAAAAGGGAGCACAGATACGCAGTATTTT
CASSLKGSTDTQYF
>TRBV7-9|TRBJ2-7|few|.
TGTGCCTGCACGCCAGTTAGCGGCCGCGAGCAGTACTTC
CACTPVSGREQYF
>TRBV19|TRBJ2-3|.|.
TGTGCCAGTAGTATAGGGACAGCAGATACGCAGTATTTT
CASSIGTADTQYF
>TRBV28|TRBJ1-2|many|.
TGTGCCAGCAGTTCATCCACAGGCCCCGAAATCGGTGGCTACACCTTC
CASSSSTGPEIGGYTF
>TRBV6-5|TRBJ2-6|many|.
TGTGCCAGCAGCCCTCTCTCTGGGGCCAACGTCCTGACTTTC
CASSPLSGANVLTF
>TRBV20-1|TRBJ2-2|many|.
TGCAGTGCTAGTCCGCCGCGGAACACCGGGGAGCTGTTTTTT
CSASPPRNTGELFF
>TRBV9|TRBJ2-5|many|.
TGTGCCAGCACCAAGTGGGGGGCTGGAGAGACCCAGTACTTC
CASTKWGAGETQYF
>TRBV5-4|TRBJ2-7|many|.
TGTGCCAGCAGCCACCCGACAGCCTCCACCTACGAGCAGTACTTC
CASSHPTASTYEQYF
>TRBV7-2|TRBJ2-3|.|.
TGTGCCAGCAGCTTAAATGGACCCGATACGCAGTATTTT
CASSLNGPDTQYF
>TRBV20-1|TRBJ1-5|.|.
TGCAGTGCTAGACCAGGACTTAGCAATCAGCCCCAGCATTTT
CSARPGLSNQPQHF
>TRBV7-2|TRBJ2-1|.|.
TGTGCCAGCAGCTCAGGATCCCCGCGGGGGGACAGTAATAATGAGCAGTTCTTC
CASSSGSPRGDSNNEQFF
>TRBV5-5|TRBJ1-2|many|.
TGTGCCAGCAGCATTGGGGCAGACTATGGCTACACCTTC
CASSIGADYGYTF
>TRBV18|TRBJ2-7|.|.
TGTGCCAGCTCCCGGTGGGGGGCCCGCTACGAGCAGTACTTC
CASSRWGARYEQYF
>TRBV7-2|TRBJ1-6|many|TRBD1
TGTGCCAGCAGCTTGGGACAGATCCATTCACCCCTCCACTTT
CASSLGQIHSPLHF
>TRBV6-1|TRBJ2-7|medium-sized|.
TGTGCCAGCAGGCCGGGACGAGCGTACTACGAGCAGTACTTC
CASRPGRAYYEQYF
>TRBV12-3/TRBV12-4|TRBJ2-2|many|.
TGTGCCAGCTTGCGTCGGGAGCTGTTTTTT
CASLRRELFF
>TRBV7-9|TRBJ2-7|many|.
TGTGCCAGCAGCCCTCTCTACGAGCAGTACTTC
CASSPLYEQYF
>TRBV3-1|TRBJ1-3|medium-sized|.
TGTGCCAGCGGGGGCAGGGACTCTGGAAACACCATATATTTT
CASGGRDSGNTIYF
>TRBV6-5|TRBJ2-2|many|.
TGTGCCAGCACCGGGGGAGCCGGGGAGCTGTTTTTT
CASTGGAGELFF